The TCR beta chain under discussion was sequenced for a study of T cell repertoires in cytomegalovirus infection. Study-wide background: TCR beta signatures that were public indicated CMV infection and matching HLA type. Study-wide results and caveats: In two of eight donors, the top clonotype was HLA-C-restricted CMV-specific.

For this clonotype: Its specificity is unknown.

This CDR3 comprises 13 residues. The V and J ends lost 6 bases and 12 bases, in that order; junction bases with no gene match: 11. Each CDR3 protein gets one entry after TCRdb re-called the reads with MiXCR. Among around 440,000 distinct CDR3 sequences listed, around 11% were seen once. The receptor comes from a human donor in good health (CMV status not recorded). Some clones in this sample may be carry-over from other donors' samples. The sequenced sample consisted of PBMCs. The rearrangement joins TRBV12-3 or TRBV12-4 to TRBJ1-1; 9 positions agree with TRBD1. The CDR3 sequence: CASSYGQGRWTFF. The CDR3 DNA reads as TGTGCCAGCAGCTACGGACAGGGGCGATGGACTTTCTTT.